This TCR beta chain was captured by sequencing in a study of blood T cell repertoires in COVID-19. About the study: From the United States, Italy and Spain came samples of acute and convalescent COVID-19. PBMCs, B-cell-depleted T cells, or T cells provided the cDNA or gDNA that made up the material.

The germline V gene encodes CDR1 SGHTA and CDR2 FQGNSA. This CDR3 has 15 residues. V gave up 1 base and J gave up 7 bases, with 14 bases separating them. Original data processing: Amplification from reference gene primers served as the basis for estimated nucleated cell counts. Clones were sequenced by immunoSEQ multiplex PCR, and TCRdb holds only the in-frame ones, with some missing. V and J calls and clone size are copied from that table; D and trimming were computed from the DNA. The sample includes approximately 30,000 clones, under 80% of them seen just once. This clone was detected only a few times.

The chain couples TRBV7-2 to TRBJ1-5, with D possibly matching TRBD1 (5 bases). The TCR sequence derives from a man between 65 and 85 years old with acute or convalescent COVID-19. Specimen: peripheral blood. CDR3 DNA sequence: TGTGCCAGCAGCTTAGATACAGCAGGGAGGCAGCCCCAGCATTTT. It specifies CASSLDTAGRQPQHF.